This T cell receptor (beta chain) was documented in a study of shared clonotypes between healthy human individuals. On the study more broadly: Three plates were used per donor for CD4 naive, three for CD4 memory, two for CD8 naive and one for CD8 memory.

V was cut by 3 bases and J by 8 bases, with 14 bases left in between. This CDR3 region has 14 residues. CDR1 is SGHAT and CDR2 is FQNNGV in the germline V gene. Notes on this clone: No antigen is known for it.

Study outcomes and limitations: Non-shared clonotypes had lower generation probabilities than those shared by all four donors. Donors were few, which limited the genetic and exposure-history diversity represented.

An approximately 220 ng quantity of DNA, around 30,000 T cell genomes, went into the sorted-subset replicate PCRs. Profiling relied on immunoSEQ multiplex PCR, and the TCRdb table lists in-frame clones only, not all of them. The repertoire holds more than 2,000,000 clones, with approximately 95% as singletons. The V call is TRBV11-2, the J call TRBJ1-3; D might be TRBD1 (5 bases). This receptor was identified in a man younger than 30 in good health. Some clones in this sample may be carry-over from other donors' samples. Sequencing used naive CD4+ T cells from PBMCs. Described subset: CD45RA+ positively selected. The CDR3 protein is CASSLYSKGYTIYF. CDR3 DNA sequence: TGTGCCAGCAGCTTGTACTCGAAGGGGTACACCATATATTTT. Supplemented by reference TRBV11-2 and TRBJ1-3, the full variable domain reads EAGVAQSPRYKIIEKRQSVAFWCNPISGHATLYWYQQILGQGPKLLIQFQNNGVVDDSQLPKDRFSAERLKGVDSTLKIQPAKLEDSAVYLCASSLYSKGYTIYFGEGSWLTVV.